These 19 T cell receptor beta chains share one sample of origin, sequenced in a study of T cell changes during pregnancy in multiple sclerosis (dated by TCRdb to between 2018 and 2021). The library was made by the immunoSEQ multiplex PCR assay. As stored in TCRdb, this immuneACCESS dataset retains in-frame rearrangements with V and J assigned. A fraction of the clones does not appear; measured against another copy, unresolved V genes explain less than half of the discrepancy, and the remainder lacks a known reason. The sample includes just over 90,000 clones, with 90% to 95% observed a single time. The leading ten clones occupy 1.5% to 2% of the sample. The specimen comprised peripheral blood, sampled after pregnancy. The receptors were sampled from a female donor in good health, enrolled as a control in a pregnancy study.

The chain has TRBV6-1 and TRBJ1-5; 7 bases are a match to TRBD1. Germline V gene sequence: CDR1 MNHNS, CDR2 SASEGT. The CDR3 extends over 14 amino acids. Trimming at V came to 8 bases and at J to 0 bases, leaving 4 bases not matched to a gene. Here the CDR3 DNA reads TGTGCCAGCTGGGGGACAGCTAGCAATCAGCCCCAGCATTTT. This sequence encodes CASWGTASNQPQHF.

The chain has TRBV6-5 and TRBJ1-2, with D perhaps matching TRBD1 (5 bases). The CDR3 has 13 amino acids. CDR1 MNHEY and CDR2 SVGAGI come from the germline V gene. V was trimmed by 5 bases and J by 5 bases, leaving 12 bases between them. As DNA, the CDR3 is TGTGCCAGCAGTGCCGACAGTCGGTATGGCTACACCTTC. Translating gives CASSADSRYGYTF.

V and J are TRBV7-9 and TRBJ2-2; weak D call: TRBD1 (6 bases). The CDR3 spans 14 residues. V lost 6 bases and J lost 6, with 14 bases in between. The germline CDR1 and CDR2 sequences are SEHNR and FQNEAQ (reference sequence). CDR3 amino acids: CASRRADSPGELFF. Here the CDR3 DNA reads TGTGCCAGCAGGCGCGCGGACAGTCCCGGGGAGCTGTTTTTT.

The chain has TRBV2 and TRBJ2-1, with TRBD2 as a possible D gene (5 bases). In germline, CDR1 is SNHLY, CDR2 FYNNEI. V was clipped by 6 bases and J by 5 bases, with 8 bases between them. CDR3 size: 12 residues. The CDR3 region has the DNA TGTGCCAGCAGCCGAGCGGACAATGAGCAGTTCTTC. Translating gives CASSRADNEQFF.

The J gene is TRBJ2-5, the V gene TRBV2; D gene ambiguous. Trimming shortened V by 0 bases and J by 1 base, and 6 bases separated the two germline ends. Germline loops: CDR1 SNHLY, CDR2 FYNNEI. The CDR3 has 14 residues. This CDR3 is CASSEAAAQETQYF. DNA of the CDR3: TGTGCCAGCAGTGAAGCTGCGGCCCAAGAGACCCAGTACTTC.

The chain links TRBV11-3 to TRBJ2-1; 7 nucleotides align to TRBD2. J lost 12 bases, V lost 5 bases, and 7 bases had no gene match. The CDR3 sequence is 12 residues long. Germline lookup yields CDR1 SGHNT and CDR2 YENEEA. The CDR3 sequence is CASSGAGSTQFF. CDR3 in DNA: TGTGCCAGCAGCGGAGCGGGGTCGACGCAGTTCTTC.

The chain joins TRBV29-1 to TRBJ1-5; D might be TRBD1 (5 bases). The CDR3 covers 14 residues. V lost 4 bases, J lost 7 bases, and 17 bases lay in between. Germline V gene data show CDR1 as SQVTM and CDR2 as ANQGSEA. The DNA of the CDR3 is TGCAGCGTTGTCGTACCAGGGCGGATACAGCCCCAGCATTTT. This encodes CSVVVPGRIQPQHF.

The gene calls are TRBV2 and TRBJ2-3; D call uncertain. V gave up 4 bases and J gave up 2 bases, with 16 bases separating them. The V gene's germline CDR1 is SNHLY and CDR2 FYNNEI. This CDR3 has 16 residues. The CDR3 loop reads CASSVRQLPNTDTQYF. In DNA form, the CDR3 reads TGTGCCAGCAGTGTGAGGCAACTACCAAACACAGATACGCAGTATTTT.

This clone was counted a single time. The chain's CDR3 is CASSLFPRDTSTDTQYF. The CDR3 nucleotides read TGTGCCAGCAGCTTATTCCCTAGGGACACCAGCACAGATACGCAGTATTTT. The rearrangement uses TRBV7-9 and TRBJ2-3, with D possibly being TRBD1 (6 bases). Between the trimmed V and J ends, which lost 2 bases and 0 bases, there was a span of 15 bases. The CDR3 length is 17 residues. Germline assignment: CDR1 SEHNR and CDR2 FQNEAQ (reference sequence).

This chain joins TRBV4-3 and TRBJ1-5, with D perhaps matching TRBD1 (5 bases). The germline gives CDR1 LGHNA, CDR2 YSLEER. Trimming stripped 0 bases from V and 2 bases from J, with 5 bases between. CDR3 length: 14 residues. DNA for the CDR3: TGCGCCAGCAGCCAAGAGACAGGCAATCAGCCCCAGCATTTT. This codes for CASSQETGNQPQHF.

This clone has just a few counts. The sample has other DNA sequences that encode this CDR3 too. This chain links TRBV4-3 with TRBJ1-2; 7 bases align to TRBD1. The germline V gene encodes CDR1 LGHNA and CDR2 YSLEER. The ends lost 1 base at V and 7 bases at J; junction bases unmatched: 6. The CDR3 runs to 14 residues. The CDR3 loop reads CASSQVNRGGGYTF. For the CDR3, the DNA is TGCGCCAGCAGCCAAGTGAACAGGGGAGGTGGCTACACCTTC.

The rearrangement uses TRBV2 and TRBJ1-4; 8 bases align to TRBD1. With 6 bases clipped from V and 8 bases from J, the junction kept 8 bases outside the gene matches. This CDR3 has 14 amino acids. The germline CDR1 and CDR2 sequences are SNHLY and FYNNEI. CDR3: CASRFRGLGEKLFF. CDR3 nucleotides: TGTGCCAGCAGGTTCAGGGGGCTAGGGGAAAAACTGTTTTTT.

This clone was recorded once. The V gene is TRBV2, the J gene TRBJ2-1; no clear D gene. CDR3 length: 16 amino acids. V shed 9 bases and J shed 9 bases, with 27 bases lying between them. Germline V lookup: CDR1 SNHLY, CDR2 FYNNEI. CDR3 residues: CASILGRGAGSAEQFF. DNA of the CDR3: TGTGCCAGTATCCTGGGTCGAGGAGCCGGATCGGCTGAGCAGTTCTTC.

The CDR3 region has the DNA TGTGCCAGCAGTCCCAGGGGCAACACTGAAGCTTTCTTT. Amino acid sequence: CASSPRGNTEAFF. The chain uses TRBV27 and TRBJ1-1; D might be TRBD1 (6 bases). Germline V gene sequence: CDR1 MNHEY, CDR2 SMNVEV (reference sequence). The length of the CDR3 is 13 residues. V shed 5 bases and J shed 2 bases, with 9 bases lying between them.

The chain employs TRBV27 and TRBJ1-1; D not certain. Looked up from germline, CDR1 is MNHEY and CDR2 is SMNVEV (reference sequence). The CDR3 is made up of 13 amino acids. Trimming shortened V by 5 bases and J by 3 bases, and 10 bases separated the two germline ends. In nucleotides, the CDR3 is TGTGCCAGCAGTCGCGGGCAGCACACTGAAGCTTTCTTT. Its protein product is CASSRGQHTEAFF.

The chain employs TRBV19 and TRBJ2-7, with 7 bases matching TRBD2. The CDR3 runs 14 residues. In germline, CDR1 is LNHDA, CDR2 SQIVND (reference sequence). Germline trimming cut 5 bases from V and 5 bases from J; bases unmatched to any gene: 9. The CDR3, as DNA: TGTGCCAGTAGTGGGAGGGGAAGGTGGAACGAGCAGTACTTC. This sequence encodes CASSGRGRWNEQYF.

Points on this clone: The identical CDR3 is also encoded by other nucleotide sequences in the sample. The chain links TRBV5-8 to TRBJ1-2, with TRBD1 matching over 10 bases. V shed 5 bases and J 4 bases; nucleotides not matched to a gene: 8. The CDR3 sequence is 15 residues long. Germline V gives CDR1 SGHTS, CDR2 YDEGEE. DNA for the CDR3: TGTGCCAGCAGGGCTTATGGACAGGGGGGCTATGGCTACACCTTC. Its translation: CASRAYGQGGYGYTF.

J is TRBJ1-5 and V is TRBV30; D remains unclear. The CDR3 runs 13 residues. From germline, CDR1 is GTSNPN and CDR2 SVGIG (reference sequence). Trimming shortened V by 0 bases and J by 6 bases, and 9 bases separated the two germline ends. The CDR3 loop reads CAWSVSQVQPQHF. DNA for the CDR3: TGTGCCTGGAGTGTATCCCAGGTTCAGCCCCAGCATTTT. The full variable domain, rest sourced from reference TRBV30 and TRBJ1-5, is SQTIHQWPATLVQPVGSPLSLECTVEGTSNPNLYWYRQAAGRGLQLLFYSVGIGQISSEVPQNLSASRPQDRQFILSSKKLLLSDSGFYLCAWSVSQVQPQHFGDGTRLSIL.

Here the CDR3 DNA reads TGTGCCAGCAGCTCGGGACAGTACGAGCAGTACTTC. Translation gives CASSSGQYEQYF. The chain joins TRBV7-6 to TRBJ2-7; 7 nucleotides line up with TRBD1. V lost 4 bases and J lost 4; bases outside the gene matches: 1. CDR1 and CDR2 (germline): SGHVS, FNYEAQ. CDR3 length: 12 residues.